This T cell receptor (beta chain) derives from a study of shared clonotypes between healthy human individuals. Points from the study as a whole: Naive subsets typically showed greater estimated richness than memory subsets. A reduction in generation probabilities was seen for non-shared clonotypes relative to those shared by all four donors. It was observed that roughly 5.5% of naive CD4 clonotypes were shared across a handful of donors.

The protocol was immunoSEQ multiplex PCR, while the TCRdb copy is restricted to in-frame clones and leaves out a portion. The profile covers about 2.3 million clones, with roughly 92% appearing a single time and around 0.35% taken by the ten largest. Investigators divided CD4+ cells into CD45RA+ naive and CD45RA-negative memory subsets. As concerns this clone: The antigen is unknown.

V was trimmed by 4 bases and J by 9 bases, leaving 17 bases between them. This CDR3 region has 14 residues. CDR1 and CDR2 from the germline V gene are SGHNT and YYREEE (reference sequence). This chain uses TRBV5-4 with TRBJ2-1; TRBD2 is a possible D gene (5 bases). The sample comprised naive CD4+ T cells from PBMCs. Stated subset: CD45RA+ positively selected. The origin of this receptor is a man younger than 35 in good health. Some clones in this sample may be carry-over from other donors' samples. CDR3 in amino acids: CASSRTRSTGEQFF. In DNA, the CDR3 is TGTGCCAGCAGCCGGACTCGATCCACCGGTGAGCAGTTCTTC.